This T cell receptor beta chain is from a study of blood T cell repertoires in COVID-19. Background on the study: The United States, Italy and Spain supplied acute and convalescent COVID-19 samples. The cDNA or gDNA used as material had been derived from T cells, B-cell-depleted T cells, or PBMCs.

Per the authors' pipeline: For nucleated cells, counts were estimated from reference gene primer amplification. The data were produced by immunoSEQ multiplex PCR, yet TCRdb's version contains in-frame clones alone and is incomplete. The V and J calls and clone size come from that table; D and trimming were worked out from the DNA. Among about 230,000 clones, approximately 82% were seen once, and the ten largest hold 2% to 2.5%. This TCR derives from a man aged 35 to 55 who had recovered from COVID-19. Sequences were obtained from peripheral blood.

The CDR3 spells CASSLNRGPGELFF. CDR3 in DNA: TGTGCCAGCAGTTTAAACAGGGGGCCCGGGGAGCTGTTTTTT. V usage is TRBV6-2 or TRBV6-3 and J usage is TRBJ2-2, with 9 bases lining up with TRBD1. In germline, CDR1 is MNHEY, CDR2 SVGEGT. With 4 bases clipped from V and 6 bases from J, the junction kept 3 bases outside the gene matches. The CDR3 contains 14 residues.